A single sample is the source of the 13 T cell receptor beta chains below, sequenced in a study of T cells after yellow fever vaccination. TCRdb independently ran MiXCR on the 5' RACE reads; one entry per CDR3 protein. Here the sample spans 200,000 to 300,000 distinct CDR3 sequences, 10% to 15% being singletons. The material sequenced was CD4+ T cells sorted from PBMCs, taken 45 days after the yellow fever booster vaccination. The receptors were sampled from a man aged 25 to 40 who received the YFV17D yellow fever vaccine.

This chain uses TRBV7-6 with TRBJ2-7; D call uncertain. CDR1 and CDR2 from the germline V gene are SGHVS and FNYEAQ. Trimming left V 1 base short and J 5 bases short, with 15 bases between. This CDR3 has 15 residues. Here the CDR3 reads CASSLGVICNHEQYF. CDR3 coding DNA: TGTGCCAGCAGCTTAGGTGTAATTTGTAACCACGAGCAGTACTTC.

This clonotype came up a few times. The CDR3 is CASSLALAGDEQYF. The DNA of the CDR3 is TGCGCCAGCAGCTTGGCGCTAGCGGGAGACGAGCAGTACTTC. J is TRBJ2-7 and V is TRBV5-1, with 10 bases matching TRBD2. CDR3 size: 14 residues. The V and J ends lost 0 bases and 5 bases, in that order; junction bases with no gene match: 2. The V gene's germline CDR1 is SGHRS and CDR2 YFSETQ. Combining the CDR3 with reference TRBV5-1 and TRBJ2-7 gives the whole variable domain KAGVTQTPRYLIKTRGQQVTLSCSPISGHRSVSWYQQTPGQGLQFLFEYFSETQRNKGNFPGRFSGRQFSNSRSEMNVSTLELGDSALYLCASSLALAGDEQYFGPGTRLTVT.

This clonotype has more than one count but fewer than ten. The rearrangement uses TRBV4-3 and TRBJ2-1; 8 positions agree with TRBD2. CDR1 and CDR2 from the germline V gene are LGHNA and YSLEER. J gave up 3 bases and V 1 base, and 5 bases lay outside the gene matches. The CDR3 length is 16 residues. CDR3 residues: CASSQASGWNYNEQFF. The CDR3 DNA reads TGCGCCAGCAGCCAAGCTAGCGGGTGGAACTACAATGAGCAGTTCTTC.

The V and J genes are TRBV5-1 and TRBJ2-7; TRBD1 is a possible D gene (5 bases). CDR1 is SGHRS, CDR2 YFSETQ, per germline. The V and J ends lost 7 bases and 4 bases respectively, with 12 bases between them. CDR3 size: 12 residues. The CDR3: CASGQGTYEQYF. The CDR3 DNA is TGCGCCAGCGGGCAGGGCACGTACGAGCAGTACTTC.

The chain carries TRBV3-1 and TRBJ2-7, with 7 nucleotides matching TRBD2. Unmatched junction bases numbered 12, after V lost 4 bases and J lost 6 bases. CDR1 and CDR2 (germline): LGHDT, YNNKEL (reference sequence). The CDR3 totals 15 residues. CDR3 sequence reads: CASSPGGTGASEQYF. CDR3 DNA: TGTGCCAGCAGCCCCGGGGGGACTGGCGCTTCCGAGCAGTACTTC.

This clonotype was counted only a few times. The V call is TRBV5-5, the J call TRBJ2-1; TRBD2 matches 12 bases. The CDR3 extends over 16 amino acids. V was pared by 4 bases and J by 13 bases, with 15 bases of the junction left unmatched. The germline gives CDR1 SGHKS, CDR2 YYEKEE (reference sequence). Written as DNA, the CDR3 is TGTGCCAGCAGCGGAGCCGGGACTAGCGGGCTATCTCGACAGTTCTTC. Translation gives CASSGAGTSGLSRQFF. Supplemented by reference TRBV5-5 and TRBJ2-1, the full variable domain reads DAGVTQSPTHLIKTRGQQVTLRCSPISGHKSVSWYQQVLGQGPQFIFQYYEKEERGRGNFPDRFSARQFPNYSSELNVNALLLGDSALYLCASSGAGTSGLSRQFFGPGTRLTVL.

For the CDR3, the DNA is TGCAGCGTTGGGAAGGCGGGAGATCCGCCTACGCAGTATTTT. This encodes CSVGKAGDPPTQYF. V and J are TRBV29-1 and TRBJ2-3, with 7 nucleotides matching TRBD2. Germline V gene sequence: CDR1 SQVTM, CDR2 ANQGSEA. The CDR3 is made up of 14 amino acids. V dropped 4 bases and J dropped 8; count of bases not matched to a gene: 12.

This clonotype has more than one count but fewer than ten. The CDR3 sequence is CSVGLRSYEQYF. The CDR3, as DNA: TGCAGCGTTGGGCTCCGGAGCTACGAGCAGTACTTC. The genes are TRBV29-1 and TRBJ2-7; D unresolved. The V gene lost 4 bases and the J gene lost 3 bases, with 10 bases spanning the gap. CDR3 size: 12 residues. CDR1 and CDR2 from the germline V gene are SQVTM and ANQGSEA.

The V call is TRBV29-1, the J call TRBJ2-7; TRBD1 matches at 9 bases. The CDR3 covers 15 residues. The trim removed 3 bases at V and 4 bases at J, leaving 10 bases unmatched. Germline lookup yields CDR1 SQVTM and CDR2 ANQGSEA. The CDR3 DNA reads as TGCAGCGTTGAGGCCTCAGGGACAGGGAAGTACGAGCAGTACTTC. Its protein product is CSVEASGTGKYEQYF.

The chain links TRBV24-1 to TRBJ2-7, with a tentative D call TRBD1 (7 bases). The CDR3 totals 14 residues. CDR1 is KGHDR and CDR2 is SFDVKD in the germline V gene. Trimming took off 8 bases at V and 3 bases at J, with 16 bases between the two ends. The chain's CDR3 is CATIIGQGGYEQYF. The CDR3 coding sequence is TGTGCCACCATAATAGGTCAGGGGGGCTACGAGCAGTACTTC.

This clonotype has just a few counts. The rearrangement uses TRBV6-5 and TRBJ2-2; D is undetermined. This CDR3 is 14 amino acids long. Looked up from germline, CDR1 is MNHEY and CDR2 is SVGAGI. Trimming removed 0 bases at V and 6 bases at J, with 8 bases between. This CDR3 is CASSYSTRAGELFF. In DNA form, the CDR3 reads TGTGCCAGCAGTTACTCGACTCGGGCCGGGGAGCTGTTTTTT.

In this sample, this clonotype turned up many times. This sequence joins TRBV5-1 and TRBJ2-7; D is undetermined. V dropped 0 bases and J dropped 7 bases, with 8 bases sitting between them. CDR1 SGHRS and CDR2 YFSETQ come from the germline V gene. This CDR3 contains 12 residues. CDR3 DNA: TGCGCCAGCAGCTTGGGGTCCTCGGAGCAGTACTTC. Its protein is CASSLGSSEQYF.

The rearrangement joins TRBV5-1 to TRBJ1-4, with 10 bases aligning to TRBD1. The CDR3 sequence is 15 residues long. The germline V gene has CDR1 SGHRS and CDR2 YFSETQ. V lost 0 bases, J lost 8 bases, and 4 bases stayed unmatched. The DNA for the CDR3 is TGCGCCAGCAGCTTGGCCGGGACAGGGGCCGAAAAACTGTTTTTT. It translates to CASSLAGTGAEKLFF.